This TCR beta chain appears in the sequencing data of a study of T cell responses to AZD1222 COVID-19 vaccine. General observations from the study: Targets within unmutated variant regions were reportedly found for nearly half of spike-specific TCRs. Vaccine-related CD4 TCRs covered spike, predominating at 160-218 and 743-854. It should be noted that donors were predominantly white British and more often female, and clonal diversity was possibly underestimated.

This clone has only a few counts. Its antigen is not identified. The V gene lost 2 bases and the J gene lost 4 bases, with 6 bases spanning the gap. CDR3 size: 12 residues. Germline-derived CDR1 and CDR2 are SGHKS and YYEKEE (reference sequence). Pooling of second doses given at about 4 or about 12 weeks was done. Produced via immunoSEQ multiplex PCR; TCRdb's table is partial and in-frame only. The repertoire holds about 170,000 clones, with around nine tenths as singletons. The material was peripheral blood, obtained 28 days after the second AZD1222 dose. This chain connects TRBV5-5 to TRBJ1-2; D is ambiguous. The sequence was collected from an adult who received the AZD1222 COVID-19 vaccine. The CDR3 DNA reads as TGTGCCAGCAGCTTTGCCAGCTATGGCTACACCTTC. Translated, it gives CASSFASYGYTF.